Listed below are T cell receptor beta chains from one sample, sequenced in a study of vaccination and CD4 T cells after COVID-19. The antigens these receptors bind are not known. TCRdb reprocessed the PCR reads with MiXCR, giving one entry per CDR3 protein. The sample has roughly 19,000 distinct CDR3 sequences; 50% are singletons. Sequenced material: CD4+ T cells from blood, cultured in vitro. These receptor sequences come from a human donor who had recovered from COVID-19. CDR3s include the opening cysteine and the closing phenylalanine or tryptophan. Fields, in order: J gene, CDR3 length, D gene, V gene, clone size, CDR3 protein, CDR3 DNA. D genes are given only for firm matches. Expanded clones get a size class; other rows say once, few or many, or leave the size out.

j_gene: TRBJ1-5; len: 15; d_gene: TRBD1; v_gene: TRBV6-5; abundance: few; CDR3aa: CASSSTGDNNQPQHF; CDR3nt: TGTGCCAGCAGTTCCACAGGGGACAACAATCAGCCCCAGCATTTT
j_gene: TRBJ2-3; len: 16; d_gene: TRBD2; v_gene: TRBV7-8; abundance: NA; CDR3aa: CASSSLVAGNTDTQYF; CDR3nt: TGTGCCAGCAGCTCCCTAGTAGCGGGGAATACAGATACGCAGTATTTT
j_gene: TRBJ2-3; len: 15; d_gene: TRBD1; v_gene: TRBV4-3; abundance: NA; CDR3aa: CASRGQGTSTDTQYF; CDR3nt: TGCGCCAGCAGGGGACAGGGCACTAGCACAGATACGCAGTATTTT
j_gene: TRBJ1-5; len: 17; d_gene: NA; v_gene: TRBV30; abundance: few; CDR3aa: CAWSVPAGYYSNQPQHF; CDR3nt: TGTGCCTGGAGTGTCCCCGCGGGCTACTATAGCAATCAGCCCCAGCATTTT
j_gene: TRBJ1-1; len: 15; d_gene: TRBD1; v_gene: TRBV27; abundance: NA; CDR3aa: CASSLGQGVDTEAFF; CDR3nt: TGTGCCAGCAGTTTGGGACAGGGAGTGGACACTGAAGCTTTCTTT
j_gene: TRBJ1-1; len: 15; d_gene: TRBD1; v_gene: TRBV7-3; abundance: NA; CDR3aa: CASSLQGQGNTEAFF; CDR3nt: TGTGCCAGCAGCTTACAAGGACAGGGGAACACTGAAGCTTTCTTT
j_gene: TRBJ2-6; len: 15; d_gene: NA; v_gene: TRBV19; abundance: NA; CDR3aa: CASSIDLPGANVLTF; CDR3nt: TGTGCCAGTAGTATAGATCTGCCCGGGGCCAACGTCCTGACTTTC
j_gene: TRBJ2-7; len: 11; d_gene: NA; v_gene: TRBV20-1; abundance: once; CDR3aa: CSVDMGAEQYF; CDR3nt: TGCAGCGTGGACATGGGAGCGGAGCAGTACTTC
j_gene: TRBJ1-1; len: 16; d_gene: NA; v_gene: TRBV7-2; abundance: NA; CDR3aa: CASSFSGPSIETEAFF; CDR3nt: TGTGCCAGCAGCTTTTCCGGTCCCTCGATTGAAACTGAAGCTTTCTTT
j_gene: TRBJ2-7; len: 14; d_gene: NA; v_gene: TRBV6-1; abundance: NA; CDR3aa: CASIGTVPPYEQYF; CDR3nt: TGTGCCAGCATCGGGACCGTGCCCCCTTACGAGCAGTACTTC
j_gene: TRBJ1-1; len: 15; d_gene: TRBD1; v_gene: TRBV7-3; abundance: few; CDR3aa: CASSNGPTGRTEAFF; CDR3nt: TGTGCCAGCAGTAATGGCCCGACAGGGAGGACTGAAGCTTTCTTT
j_gene: TRBJ1-6; len: 15; d_gene: NA; v_gene: TRBV5-5; abundance: NA; CDR3aa: CASSRQGPNNSPLHF; CDR3nt: TGTGCCAGCAGCCGCCAGGGACCGAATAATTCACCCCTCCACTTT
j_gene: TRBJ2-1; len: 15; d_gene: TRBD2; v_gene: TRBV20-1; abundance: NA; CDR3aa: CSAEGTSGRNNEQFF; CDR3nt: TGCAGTGCCGAGGGGACTAGCGGGAGGAACAATGAGCAGTTCTTC
j_gene: TRBJ2-7; len: 14; d_gene: NA; v_gene: TRBV7-2; abundance: NA; CDR3aa: CASSLGGVWYEQYF; CDR3nt: TGTGCCAGCAGCTTAGGAGGGGTATGGTACGAGCAGTACTTC
j_gene: TRBJ2-1; len: 12; d_gene: NA; v_gene: TRBV20-1; abundance: NA; CDR3aa: CSARDDGQRKLF; CDR3nt: TGCAGTGCTAGAGACGACGGGCAGAGGAAGCTCTTC
j_gene: TRBJ1-1; len: 13; d_gene: NA; v_gene: TRBV6-1; abundance: NA; CDR3aa: CASIKPEYTEAFF; CDR3nt: TGTGCCAGCATTAAACCAGAGTACACTGAAGCTTTCTTT
j_gene: TRBJ2-1; len: 13; d_gene: NA; v_gene: TRBV5-1; abundance: NA; CDR3aa: CASSSGTVNEQFF; CDR3nt: TGCGCCAGCAGCTCCGGGACTGTCAATGAGCAGTTCTTC
j_gene: TRBJ1-6; len: 13; d_gene: NA; v_gene: TRBV6-5; abundance: NA; CDR3aa: CASSYSRDSPLHF; CDR3nt: TGTGCCAGCAGTTACTCGAGGGATTCACCCCTCCACTTT
j_gene: TRBJ1-5; len: 14; d_gene: NA; v_gene: TRBV19; abundance: NA; CDR3aa: CASRDRDSNQPQHF; CDR3nt: TGTGCCAGTAGGGACCGGGACAGCAATCAGCCCCAGCATTTT
j_gene: TRBJ1-2; len: 12; d_gene: NA; v_gene: TRBV20-1; abundance: NA; CDR3aa: CSASLGAAGYTF; CDR3nt: TGCAGTGCTAGTCTGGGGGCTGCTGGCTACACCTTC
j_gene: TRBJ1-2; len: 14; d_gene: NA; v_gene: TRBV6-2/TRBV6-3; abundance: NA; CDR3aa: CASTQRSRDYGYTF; CDR3nt: TGTGCCAGCACCCAAAGGTCCAGGGACTATGGCTACACCTTC
j_gene: TRBJ1-1; len: 10; d_gene: NA; v_gene: TRBV19; abundance: NA; CDR3aa: CASVHGGAFF; CDR3nt: TGTGCCAGTGTTCATGGAGGGGCTTTCTTT
j_gene: TRBJ2-7; len: 15; d_gene: NA; v_gene: TRBV2; abundance: once; CDR3aa: CASSEQGPVTDEQYF; CDR3nt: TGTGCCAGCAGTGAACAGGGCCCTGTAACAGACGAGCAGTACTTC